This T cell receptor beta chain was recovered during a study of cytomegalovirus exposure and HLA in healthy donors. Study information: The approximately 120 million unique TCR beta sequences, from around 200 million T cells, were found by an earlier analysis.

The PCR ran on 60 Vbeta and 13 Jbeta primers. Profiling relied on immunoSEQ multiplex PCR, and the TCRdb table lists in-frame clones only, not all of them. The sample contains around 130,000 clones, about 80% of which appear only once. This CDR3 has 18 amino acids. Germline V gene lookup returns CDR1 SGHTA and CDR2 FQGTGA. Findings and caveats of the study: It was confirmed in vitro that a few of the CMV-associated chains were specific for CMV antigens.

Comments on this clone: Antigen unknown.

Sequencing input: PBMCs. The chain uses TRBV7-3 and TRBJ2-5, with TRBD2 as a possible D gene (5 bases). The DNA matches TRBJ2-7 better at its end, which makes the J call doubtful. The receptor was isolated from a woman aged 18-35 years in good health and CMV-seronegative. The DNA of the CDR3 is TGTGCCAGCAGCTTAAGACCCGCTCGGGGATCCCGCTCCTACGAGCAGTACTTC. Translating it yields CASSLRPARGSRSYEQYF.